These T cell receptor beta chains were read from a single sample in a study of radiotherapy plus CTLA-4 blockade in lung cancer. TCRdb's copy holds only in-frame clones and misses some; the assay was immunoSEQ multiplex PCR. This table has tens of thousands of clones, around 87% appearing once. The sample was peripheral blood, taken from a patient treated with radiotherapy plus ipilimumab. The receptors shown here come from a human donor with non-small cell lung cancer that progressed on radiotherapy plus ipilimumab. Each CDR3 is given with its conserved first and last residue. D genes are given only for firm matches. Rows may omit the clone size; those that give it use once, few, many or a size class.

clone_size: -
j_call: TRBJ2-3
d_call: TRBD1
v_call: TRBV7-9
cdr3_nt: TGTGCCAGCAGCCCCGGACAGGGGACCACAGATACGCAGTATTTT
cdr3_aa: CASSPGQGTTDTQYF

clone_size: -
j_call: TRBJ2-1
d_call: -
v_call: TRBV5-1
cdr3_nt: TGCGCCAGCAGCTTGGTAGTCAATGAGCAGTTCTTC
cdr3_aa: CASSLVVNEQFF

clone_size: -
j_call: TRBJ1-2
d_call: -
v_call: TRBV4-2
cdr3_nt: TGTGCCAGCAGCACCCCCCAATTCATGGGCTCCACAGGCTATGGCTACACCTTC
cdr3_aa: CASSTPQFMGSTGYGYTF

clone_size: -
j_call: TRBJ1-5
d_call: TRBD1
v_call: TRBV5-4
cdr3_nt: TGTGCCAGCAGTCGACAGGGGGACAATCAGCCCCAGCATTTT
cdr3_aa: CASSRQGDNQPQHF

clone_size: -
j_call: TRBJ1-4
d_call: TRBD1
v_call: TRBV18
cdr3_nt: TGTGCCAGCTCAAGGACAGGGGGAGCCCTGGCGGCTAATGAAAAACTGTTTTTT
cdr3_aa: CASSRTGGALAANEKLFF

clone_size: -
j_call: TRBJ2-7
d_call: TRBD1
v_call: TRBV6-6
cdr3_nt: TGTGCCAGCAGTGTACAGGGGGCTTCCGAGCAGTACTTC
cdr3_aa: CASSVQGASEQYF

clone_size: -
j_call: TRBJ2-3
d_call: TRBD1
v_call: TRBV19
cdr3_nt: TGTGCCAGTACCCGGACAGGGTTAAATACGCAGTATTTT
cdr3_aa: CASTRTGLNTQYF

clone_size: -
j_call: TRBJ1-5
d_call: -
v_call: TRBV10-3
cdr3_nt: TGTGCCACCCTTCAGGGACTCAATCAGCCCCAGCATTTT
cdr3_aa: CATLQGLNQPQHF

clone_size: once
j_call: TRBJ1-2
d_call: -
v_call: TRBV2
cdr3_nt: TGTGCCAGCAGCGCGACTGTAAACTATGACTACACCTTC
cdr3_aa: CASSATVNYDYTF

clone_size: -
j_call: TRBJ2-2
d_call: TRBD1
v_call: TRBV5-1
cdr3_nt: TGCGCCAGCACGACAGGGAAAGCCGGGGAGCTGTTTTTT
cdr3_aa: CASTTGKAGELFF

clone_size: -
j_call: TRBJ2-2
d_call: -
v_call: TRBV7-2
cdr3_nt: TGTGCCAGCAGCTTAGGGGGACAAGCCCTAGAGAACACCGGGGAGCTGTTTTTT
cdr3_aa: CASSLGGQALENTGELFF

clone_size: -
j_call: TRBJ1-2
d_call: -
v_call: TRBV10-2
cdr3_nt: TGCGCCAGCAGTGTAGGGCGGATCTATGGCTACACCTTC
cdr3_aa: CASSVGRIYGYTF

clone_size: -
j_call: TRBJ2-1
d_call: -
v_call: TRBV9
cdr3_nt: TGTGCCAGCAGCGTAGGGGACCCGGTGCGCTCCTACAATGAGCAGTTCTTC
cdr3_aa: CASSVGDPVRSYNEQFF

clone_size: -
j_call: TRBJ2-5
d_call: TRBD1
v_call: TRBV9
cdr3_nt: TGTGCCAGCGGAGGACAGGGGGAGACCCAGTACTTC
cdr3_aa: CASGGQGETQYF

clone_size: -
j_call: TRBJ1-5
d_call: -
v_call: TRBV2
cdr3_nt: TGTGCCAGCAGTGCTCAGGGCCGGAATAGCAATCAGCCCCAGCATTTT
cdr3_aa: CASSAQGRNSNQPQHF